A few counts support the clone carrying this T cell receptor (beta chain). As yet, its antigen is unknown. MiXCR, run by TCRdb on the RT-PCR reads, gives a single entry per CDR3 protein. The sample shows about 6,000 distinct CDR3 sequences, about 65% of them seen only once. These data come from a study of yellow fever vaccine responses in identical twins. Whole-study findings and limits: It has been reported that, in twins, the vaccine T cell response seemed partly convergent and partly personalized.

The length of the CDR3 is 15 residues. This TCR was sampled from a woman aged 18-29 years who received the yellow fever vaccine. The chain uses TRBV21-1 and TRBJ2-7; the table's D call, TRBD1, has no DNA check behind it. TRBV21-1 is given as a pseudogene. The source material was T cells from blood (PBMCs), unsorted or a sorted subset (not recorded which), sampled before or after yellow fever vaccination (not recorded which). The CDR3 reads CASSKGQRSPYEQYF. The CDR3 bases are TGTGCCAGCAGCAAGGGCCAGCGGTCCCCCTACGAGCAGTACTTC.